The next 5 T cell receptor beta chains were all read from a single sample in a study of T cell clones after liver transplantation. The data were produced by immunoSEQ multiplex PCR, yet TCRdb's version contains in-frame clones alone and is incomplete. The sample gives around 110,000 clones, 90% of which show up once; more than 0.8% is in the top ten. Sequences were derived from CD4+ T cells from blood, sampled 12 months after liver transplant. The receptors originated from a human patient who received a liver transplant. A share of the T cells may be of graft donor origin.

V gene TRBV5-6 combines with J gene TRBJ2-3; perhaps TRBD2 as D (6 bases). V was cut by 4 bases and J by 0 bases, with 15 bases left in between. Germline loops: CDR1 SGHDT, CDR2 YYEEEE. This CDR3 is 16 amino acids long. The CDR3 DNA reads TGTGCCAGCAGCCTCCGGCGGGGCTCTAGCACAGATACGCAGTATTTT. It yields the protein CASSLRRGSSTDTQYF. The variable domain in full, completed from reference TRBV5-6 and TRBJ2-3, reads DAGVTQSPTHLIKTRGQQVTLRCSPKSGHDTVSWYQQALGQGPQFIFQYYEEEERQRGNFPDRFSGHQFPNYSSELNVNALLLGDSALYLCASSLRRGSSTDTQYFGPGTRLTVL.

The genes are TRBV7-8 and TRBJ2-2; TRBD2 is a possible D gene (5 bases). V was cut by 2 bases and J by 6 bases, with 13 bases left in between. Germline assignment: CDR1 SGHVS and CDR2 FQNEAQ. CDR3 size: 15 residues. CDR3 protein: CASSLTRLAAGELFF. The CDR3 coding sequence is TGTGCCAGCAGCTTAACTAGGCTGGCCGCCGGGGAGCTGTTTTTT.

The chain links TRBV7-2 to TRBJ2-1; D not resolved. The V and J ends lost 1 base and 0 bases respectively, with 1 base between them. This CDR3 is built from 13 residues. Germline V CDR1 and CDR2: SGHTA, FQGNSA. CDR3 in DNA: TGTGCCAGCAGCTTAGACTCCTACAATGAGCAGTTCTTC. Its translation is CASSLDSYNEQFF.

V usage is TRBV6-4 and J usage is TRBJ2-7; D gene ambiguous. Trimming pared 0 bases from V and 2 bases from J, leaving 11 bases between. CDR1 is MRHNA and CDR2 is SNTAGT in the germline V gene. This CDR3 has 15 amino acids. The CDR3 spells CASSDSMRHPYEQYF. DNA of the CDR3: TGTGCCAGCAGTGACTCGATGAGACATCCCTACGAGCAGTACTTC.

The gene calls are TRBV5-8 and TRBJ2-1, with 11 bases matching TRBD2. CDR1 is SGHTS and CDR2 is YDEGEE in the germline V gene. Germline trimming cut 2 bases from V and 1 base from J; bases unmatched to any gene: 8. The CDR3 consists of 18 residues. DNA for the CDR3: TGTGCCAGCAGCTTAGCCTTACTAGCGGGAGAGTCCTACAATGAGCAGTTCTTC. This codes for CASSLALLAGESYNEQFF.